A single sample gave rise to the 27 T cell receptor beta chains below, sequenced in a study of T cell clonality in common variable immunodeficiency. Findings of the study overall: In common variable immunodeficiency, TCR beta chains reportedly carried fewer deletions and N-nucleotide insertions.

The antigens for these receptors are not known. Repertoires were generated with immunoSEQ multiplex PCR, while TCRdb's copy carries only in-frame clones and drops some. The sample shows over 20,000 clones, none of them appearing just once. Sample: peripheral blood mononuclear cells. The receptors shown here come from a human donor with common variable immunodeficiency.

Worth noting for this clone: Read sequence stops 3 residues before the CDR3 end, and the germline J gene provides the missing end. The genes are TRBV7-9 and TRBJ2-1, with TRBD1 identical over 10 bases. V lost 1 base to trimming and J lost 7 bases; unmatched junction nucleotides: 4. CDR1 is SEHNR and CDR2 is FQNEAQ in the germline V gene (reference sequence). There are 15 residues in the CDR3. The CDR3 spells CASSLGQGARNEQFF. The covered CDR3 bases are TGTGCCAGCAGCTTAGGACAGGGGGCTAGGAATGAG.

As to this clone: The read is 3 residues too short to cover the CDR3 end, so that end is filled in from the germline J gene. The rearrangement uses TRBV7-3 and TRBJ2-7, with a weak D call TRBD1 (6 bases). Trimming pared 1 base from V and 5 bases from J, leaving 18 bases between. Per the germline V gene, CDR1 is SGHTA and CDR2 is FQGTGA. CDR3 length equals 16 residues. CDR3 in amino acids: CASSLMPGPGVHEQYF. The sequenced CDR3 bases are TGTGCCAGCAGCTTAATGCCCGGGCCAGGGGTCCACGAG.

Remarks on this clone: The read ends 3 residues shy of where the CDR3 ends; the end is completed using the germline J gene. The chain carries TRBV7-3 and TRBJ2-1, with 8 bases matching TRBD2. Germline-derived CDR1 and CDR2 are SGHTA and FQGTGA. This CDR3 contains 16 residues. Trimming cost V 5 bases and J 9 bases; bases outside gene matches: 15. The sequenced part of the CDR3 DNA is TGTGCCAGCAGCCCCGAGGGAGCGGGAGTGGACGGTGAG. Translating gives CASSPEGAGVDGE. The whole CDR3 is CASSPEGAGVDGEQFF.

On this clone itself: The read halts 3 residues ahead of the CDR3 end, with the missing end drawn from the germline J gene. The rearrangement uses TRBV30 and TRBJ2-7; the D gene is possibly TRBD1 (7 bases). Trimming pared 4 bases from V and 0 bases from J, leaving 13 bases between. The CDR3 is 14 residues long. In germline, CDR1 is GTSNPN, CDR2 SVGIG (reference sequence). CDR3 loop: CAWNGGTASYEQYF. Partial CDR3 DNA: TGTGCCTGGAACGGAGGGACAGCCTCCTACGAG.

As to this clone: The sequenced fragment ends 3 residues before the CDR3 boundary, so the rest is inferred from the germline J gene. This chain links TRBV11-2 with TRBJ1-2; unclear D gene. Germline CDR1 reads SGHAT; CDR2 reads FQNNGV. CDR3 length: 12 amino acids. V lost 4 bases, J lost 7 bases, and 10 bases lay in between. CDR3 protein: CASSSVDLGYTF. CDR3 DNA (partial): TGTGCCAGCAGCTCGGTCGATCTTGGC.

On this clone itself: The read finishes 3 residues shy of the CDR3 end, and the germline J gene is used to complete it. This rearrangement joins TRBV7-2 to TRBJ2-1; TRBD2 aligns across 7 bases. The CDR3 loop spans 14 amino acids. Germline V CDR1 and CDR2: SGHTA, FQGNSA. Trimming cost V 5 bases and J 3 bases; bases outside gene matches: 4. The CDR3 region is CASSIGGGYNEQFF. CDR3 bases read: TGTGCCAGCAGCATTGGCGGGGGCTACAATGAG. The full variable domain, in which reference TRBV7-2 and TRBJ2-1 provide the parts outside the CDR3, is GAGVSQSPSNKVTEKGKDVELRCDPISGHTALYWYRQSLGQGLEFLIYFQGNSAPDKSGLPSDRFSAERTGGSVSTLTIQRTQQEDSAVYLCASSIGGGYNEQFFGPGTRLTVL.

Many counts were recorded for this clone. Read coverage stops 3 residues before the CDR3 terminus; the germline J gene supplies the remainder. This chain connects TRBV5-1 to TRBJ1-2, with a weak D call TRBD1 (5 bases). Germline loops: CDR1 SGHRS, CDR2 YFSETQ. This CDR3 is 13 amino acids long. CDR3 bases read: TGCGCCAGCAGCTTGGCCGACAGCATCGGC. Amino acids: CASSLADSIG. The CDR3 reads in full as CASSLADSIGYTF.

This clone was counted only a few times. The read gets to within 3 residues of the CDR3 end, and the germline J gene fills in the rest. V is TRBV6-2 or TRBV6-3 and J is TRBJ2-3; no reliable D call. Germline assignment: CDR1 MNHEY and CDR2 SVGEGT. The CDR3 spans 13 residues. V dropped 7 bases and J dropped 2 bases, with 10 bases sitting between them. The covered CDR3 bases are TGTGCCAGCACAGCGACCTCCACAGATACG. Translating gives CASTATSTDT. The full CDR3 reads CASTATSTDTQYF.

At least ten counts were recorded for this clone. The read ends 3 residues before the CDR3 terminus; that terminus is restored from the germline J gene. The chain employs TRBV7-8 and TRBJ2-1; 8 nucleotides match TRBD2. Germline trimming cut 5 bases from V and 5 bases from J; bases unmatched to any gene: 5. Germline lookup yields CDR1 SGHVS and CDR2 FQNEAQ. The CDR3 runs 14 residues. CDR3 sequence: CASSPIAGNNEQFF. The CDR3 DNA, read in part, is TGTGCCAGCAGCCCAATAGCGGGGAACAATGAG.

This clone occurred many times. Read sequence stops 3 residues before the CDR3 end, and the germline J gene provides the missing end. The chain recombines TRBV24-1 with TRBJ2-7; unclear D gene. This CDR3 comprises 12 residues. Germline CDR1 KGHDR, CDR2 SFDVKD. V was pared by 3 bases and J by 3 bases, with 5 bases between. Here the CDR3 reads CATSDANYEQYF. The CDR3 bases that were read are TGTGCCACCAGTGATGCGAACTACGAG.

The CDR3 here is CSARWLGKGTSEKLFF. The sequenced part of the CDR3 DNA is TGCAGTGCTAGATGGTTGGGGAAGGGGACTTCGGAAAAA. J is TRBJ1-4 and V is TRBV20-1; D is perhaps TRBD1 (5 bases). Sequencing ends 3 residues short of the CDR3 end; the germline J gene provides the rest. V lost 2 bases to trimming and J lost 8 bases, with 21 bases between them. Germline V lookup: CDR1 DFQATT, CDR2 SNEGSKA (reference sequence). There are 16 residues in the CDR3.

This clone has only a few counts. The CDR3 end is not reached by the read, which stops 3 residues before it; the germline J gene fills it in. This sequence joins TRBV7-2 and TRBJ1-5; no firm D call. Germline V lookup: CDR1 SGHTA, CDR2 FQGNSA. The CDR3 spans 14 residues. Between the trimmed V and J ends, which lost 2 bases and 4 bases, there was a span of 9 bases. CDR3 sequence: CASSLLGRNQPQHF. CDR3 DNA, as far as it was read: TGTGCCAGCAGCTTATTAGGGCGAAATCAGCCC.

In the case of this clone: The CDR3 extends 3 residues past the end of the read, so its final part is completed from the germline J gene. The rearrangement joins TRBV18 to TRBJ2-4; 14 bases map to TRBD2. Unmatched junction bases numbered 1, after V lost 3 bases and J lost 6 bases. CDR3 length: 15 residues. The germline CDR1 and CDR2 sequences are KGHSH and LQKENI. The CDR3 region is CASSPGLAGVNIQYF. The CDR3 bases that were read are TGTGCCAGCTCACCGGGACTAGCGGGAGTAAACATT. Using reference TRBV18 and TRBJ2-4 for the parts outside the CDR3, the full variable domain is NAGVMQNPRHLVRRRGQEARLRCSPMKGHSHVYWYRQLPEEGLKFMVYLQKENIIDESGMPKERFSAEFPKEGPSILRIQQVVRGDSAAYFCASSPGLAGVNIQYFGAGTRLSVL.

This clone occurred many times. Coverage ceases 3 residues before the CDR3 finishes, and the germline J gene fills in the end. The J gene is TRBJ1-2, the V gene TRBV6-1, with a weak D call TRBD1 (6 bases). The CDR3 has 13 amino acids. Germline V gives CDR1 MNHNS, CDR2 SASEGT. CDR3 region: CASSERAGEGYTF. The CDR3 DNA, read in part, is TGTGCCAGCAGTGAAAGGGCAGGGGAAGGC.

The DNA read from the CDR3 is TGTGCCTGGAGGACGGACAGGGGGTATGGC. Its translation is CAWRTDRGYG. The CDR3 in full is CAWRTDRGYGYTF. This chain connects TRBV30 to TRBJ1-2; TRBD1 matches 10 bases. The observed sequence ends 3 residues before the CDR3 terminus, with the missing tail filled in from the germline J gene. J was trimmed by 5 bases and V by 3 bases; bases with no gene match: 3. From germline, CDR1 is GTSNPN and CDR2 SVGIG (reference sequence). This CDR3 has 13 residues.

Incomplete CDR3 DNA: TGTGCCAGCAGCTTACAGGGAGAGACC. Translating it yields CASSLQGET. The complete CDR3 reads CASSLQGETQYF. The rearrangement links TRBV7-8 to TRBJ2-5, with D perhaps TRBD1 (5 bases). The observed sequence ends 3 residues before the CDR3 terminus, with the missing tail filled in from the germline J gene. Germline values: CDR1 SGHVS, CDR2 FQNEAQ. V was pared by 2 bases and J by 4 bases, with 5 bases between. The CDR3 length is 12 residues.

Only a few counts were recorded for this clone. The read gets to within 3 residues of the CDR3 end, and the germline J gene fills in the rest. The chain joins TRBV30 to TRBJ2-7, with D tentatively TRBD2 (5 bases). With 2 bases removed from V and 5 bases from J, the gap between germline ends came to 10 bases. Germline CDR1 is GTSNPN and CDR2 is SVGIG (reference sequence). The CDR3 sequence is 12 residues long. Here the CDR3 reads CAWSLFGDEQYF. CDR3 DNA (partial): TGTGCCTGGAGTCTATTCGGGGACGAG.

This clone was seen more than once but under ten times. The read gets to within 3 residues of the CDR3 end, and the germline J gene fills in the rest. This chain joins TRBV20-1 and TRBJ2-5, with 7 bases fitting TRBD2. This CDR3 region has 13 residues. V was pared by 5 bases and J by 7 bases, with 10 bases of the junction left unmatched. Looked up from germline, CDR1 is DFQATT and CDR2 is SNEGSKA (reference sequence). The CDR3 DNA, read in part, is TGCAGTGCTGGGGCACTAGCGCCCGGGACC. Protein product: CSAGALAPGT. The full-length CDR3 reads as CSAGALAPGTQYF.

For this clone: The CDR3 extends 3 residues past the end of the read, so its final part is completed from the germline J gene. This chain joins TRBV19 and TRBJ1-1; D remains ambiguous. Germline CDR1 and CDR2: LNHDA and SQIVND (reference sequence). With 9 bases removed from V and 7 bases from J, the gap between germline ends came to 12 bases. The CDR3 covers 11 residues. Here the CDR3 reads CARSQLYEAFF. The CDR3 bases that were read are TGTGCCAGGAGTCAACTCTATGAA.

In this sample, this clone turned up many times. The read falls 3 residues short of the CDR3 end, and the missing part is taken from the germline J gene. The chain combines TRBV20-1 with TRBJ2-6, with D tentatively TRBD1 (5 bases). Germline lookup yields CDR1 DFQATT and CDR2 SNEGSKA (reference sequence). The CDR3 sequence is 18 residues long. V was clipped by 1 base and J by 1 base, with 17 bases between them. The covered CDR3 bases are TGCAGTGCTAGAGGTAATGCTGAAAGGGGTTCTGGGGCCAACGTC. Translating it yields CSARGNAERGSGANV. The full CDR3 reads CSARGNAERGSGANVLTF.

The sample holds a few counts of this clone. The read ends 3 residues before the CDR3 terminus; that terminus is restored from the germline J gene. The chain uses TRBV7-9 and TRBJ2-2; 10 bases map to TRBD2. Trimming cost V 4 bases and J 7 bases; bases outside gene matches: 6. Germline V gene lookup returns CDR1 SEHNR and CDR2 FQNEAQ (reference sequence). This CDR3 comprises 15 residues. The sequenced CDR3 bases are TGTGCCAGCAGCTCGGTAGCGGGAGGTTTCGGGGAG. It is translated as CASSSVAGGFGE. The entire CDR3 protein reads CASSSVAGGFGELFF.

This clone was counted between two and nine times. The read is 3 residues too short to cover the CDR3 end, so that end is filled in from the germline J gene. The V gene is TRBV19, the J gene TRBJ1-4; TRBD1 matches at 7 bases. The germline gives CDR1 LNHDA, CDR2 SQIVND (reference sequence). The CDR3 contains 16 residues. Trimming cost V 2 bases and J 0 bases; bases outside gene matches: 3. Incomplete CDR3 DNA: TGTGCCAGTAGTATACGAGGGACAGCAACTAATGAAAAA. Its protein product is CASSIRGTATNEK. The complete CDR3 reads CASSIRGTATNEKLFF.

This clone was counted only a few times. The missing CDR3 end, 3 residues past where the read stops, is filled in from the germline J gene. The V and J genes are TRBV29-1 and TRBJ2-7; 8 bases agree with TRBD1. With V trimmed by 6 bases and J by 3 bases, 4 bases remained unmatched. The CDR3 is made up of 12 amino acids. Germline V gene data show CDR1 as SQVTM and CDR2 as ANQGSEA. The CDR3 DNA, read in part, is TGCAGCGTCAGACAGGGGCACTACGAG. This sequence encodes CSVRQGHYE. The whole CDR3 reads CSVRQGHYEQYF.

This clone was counted a few times. With the read ending 3 residues before the CDR3 end, the germline J gene is used to fill in that end. This chain connects TRBV7-9 to TRBJ2-5; D might be TRBD1 or TRBD2, each matching 5 bases. The CDR3 is made up of 15 amino acids. From germline, CDR1 is SEHNR and CDR2 FQNEAQ (reference sequence). V was trimmed by 5 bases and J by 5 bases, leaving 18 bases between them. The CDR3 protein is CASSLQGGGWETQYF. Incomplete CDR3 DNA: TGTGCCAGCAGCCTGCAGGGTGGAGGATGGGAGACC.

This clone was recorded at least ten times. Read sequence stops 3 residues before the CDR3 end, and the germline J gene provides the missing end. V gene TRBV30 combines with J gene TRBJ1-2; D not resolved. Germline loops: CDR1 GTSNPN, CDR2 SVGIG (reference sequence). The CDR3 is made up of 15 amino acids. The sequenced part of the CDR3 DNA is TGTGCCTGGAGTGTGGCAGGAACTCTCTATGGAGGC. Protein: CAWSVAGTLYGG. The entire CDR3 protein is CAWSVAGTLYGGYTF.

Ten or more counts support this clone. The read stops 3 residues short of the end of the CDR3; the missing end is completed from the germline J gene. This chain joins TRBV5-4 and TRBJ1-2; 9 bases align to TRBD1. The CDR3 is 14 amino acids. Germline values: CDR1 SGHNT, CDR2 YYREEE (reference sequence). The junction had 4 bases not matched to a gene; V was cut back by 0 bases and J by 7 bases. The CDR3 DNA, read in part, is TGTGCCAGCAGCTTGGACACAGGGGGCGTTGGC. This translates into CASSLDTGGVG. The whole CDR3 reads CASSLDTGGVGYTF.

Comments on this clone: The CDR3 end falls 3 residues outside the read, so it is completed with the germline J gene. J is TRBJ1-2 and V is TRBV19, with D maybe TRBD1 (5 bases). CDR3 size: 15 residues. The V gene's germline CDR1 is LNHDA and CDR2 SQIVND (reference sequence). Between the trimmed V and J ends, which lost 7 bases and 4 bases, there was a span of 19 bases. CDR3 bases read: TGTGCCAGTACATACCGCGAGGGGATTTCCTATGGC. This gives the protein CASTYREGISYG. From start to end, the CDR3 is CASTYREGISYGYTF.